The sequence of this T cell receptor (beta chain) was determined in a study of cytomegalovirus exposure and HLA in healthy donors. Looking at the study overall: Of the donors genotyped, a few hundred in all, about 81% fell in the Caucasian-associated ancestry cluster. Findings and caveats of the study: In vitro experiments confirmed that a few CMV-associated chains were specific for CMV antigens. A missense variant in DCLRE1C was later tied to TCR beta V- and J-gene trimming. Clonal expansion, a later analysis showed, was greater in HLA-associated TCR beta chains than in equally common others.

Per germline, CDR1 DFQATT and CDR2 SNEGSKA (reference sequence). V was shortened by 6 bases and J by 10 bases, with 13 bases between the two germline ends. This CDR3 is 10 amino acids long. PCR primers comprised 60 Vbeta and 13 Jbeta primers. The assay was immunoSEQ multiplex PCR, and TCRdb's table has in-frame clones only and misses some. The sample consists of 120,000 or so clones, 70% to 80% of them appearing once. This clone has a single count. What it binds is not known. The sequenced sample was PBMCs. The chain combines TRBV20-1 with TRBJ2-7; weak D call: TRBD2 (6 bases). The origin of this receptor is a middle-aged man in good health and CMV-seropositive. CDR3 bases: TGCAGTGCCGGGGAGGTTGGACAGTACTTC. Translated, it gives CSAGEVGQYF.